The 8 T cell receptor beta chains in this list originate from one sample, sequenced in a study of T cell clonotyping in hematopoietic cell transplantation (dated by TCRdb to the early 2020s). Library method: the immunoSEQ multiplex PCR assay. The source is immuneACCESS, and TCRdb retained only in-frame sequences with V and J called. Part of the clones is not carried over; for the studies checked, unresolved V genes explain less than half of this, and the remainder is unexplained. In this sample the table shows 6,500 to 8,000 clones, about 91% of which occur a single time. The ten largest account for 3.6% of the sample. The sample's time point label is to be understood as: recipient sample about 28 days before transplant, after cytoreduction. The specimen was peripheral blood mononuclear cells, collected before stem cell transplant. These receptors were taken from a man aged 30-40 years with acute myeloid leukemia. Some clones in this sample may be carry-over from other donors' samples.

The genes are TRBV7-2 and TRBJ2-2; D call uncertain. Deletions cut 5 bases from V and 2 bases from J, with 6 bases between. In germline, CDR1 is SGHTA, CDR2 FQGNSA. This CDR3 contains 13 residues. For the CDR3, the DNA is TGTGCCAGCAGCCAACTAAACACCGGGGAGCTGTTTTTT. Translation: CASSQLNTGELFF.

The gene calls are TRBV29-1 and TRBJ2-7; perhaps TRBD2 as D (6 bases). Germline values: CDR1 SQVTM, CDR2 ANQGSEA. The CDR3 has 12 residues. The V end lost 4 bases, the J end lost 4 bases, and 11 bases lay between the germline ends. CDR3 protein: CSVGIAEYEQYF. CDR3 DNA sequence: TGCAGCGTTGGAATAGCGGAGTACGAGCAGTACTTC.

The V call is TRBV6-1, the J call TRBJ1-4; 10 bases are a match to TRBD1. The CDR3 length is 14 residues. V was clipped by 5 bases and J by 10 bases; unmatched bases: 7. Germline V gene sequence: CDR1 MNHNS, CDR2 SASEGT. Written as DNA, the CDR3 is TGTGCCAGCAGTTCCGACAGGGGGCTTGCAAAACTGTTTTTT. Translating it yields CASSSDRGLAKLFF.

The V gene is TRBV7-9, the J gene TRBJ2-5; D is unresolved. The CDR3 is 11 residues long. Trimming took off 4 bases at V and 2 bases at J, with 2 bases between the two ends. Germline CDR1 and CDR2: SEHNR and FQNEAQ (reference sequence). The CDR3 protein is CASSSQETQYF. CDR3 nucleotide sequence: TGTGCCAGCAGCTCACAAGAGACCCAGTACTTC.

V and J are TRBV30 and TRBJ2-7, with 8 bases lining up with TRBD1. V lost 2 bases to trimming and J lost 3 bases; unmatched junction nucleotides: 3. Per germline, CDR1 GTSNPN and CDR2 SVGIG (reference sequence). This CDR3 region has 13 residues. CDR3 region: CAWSQGANYEQYF. The CDR3 nucleotides read TGTGCCTGGAGTCAGGGGGCGAACTACGAGCAGTACTTC.

The chain joins TRBV6-5 to TRBJ2-5; 13 bases match TRBD2. In germline, CDR1 is MNHEY, CDR2 SVGAGI. The CDR3 has 15 residues. V lost 6 bases to trimming and J lost 4 bases; unmatched junction nucleotides: 5. The CDR3 DNA sequence: TGTGCCAGCAGCAGGACTAGCGGGAGAAGAGAGACCCAGTACTTC. Its protein product is CASSRTSGRRETQYF.

This chain links TRBV2 with TRBJ1-1; D unresolved. Germline V lookup: CDR1 SNHLY, CDR2 FYNNEI. Trimming shortened V by 5 bases and J by 3 bases, and 16 bases separated the two germline ends. This CDR3 has 15 amino acids. CDR3 in DNA: TGTGCCAGCAGTAGACCAGGCGGGAGGGACACTGAAGCTTTCTTT. Protein product: CASSRPGGRDTEAFF.

The CDR3 sequence: CASSYRDYRGYTF. For the CDR3, the DNA is TGTGCCAGCAGTTATAGAGACTATAGGGGCTACACCTTC. The gene calls are TRBV6-5 and TRBJ1-2, with D unclear. Between the trimmed V and J ends, which lost 3 bases and 8 bases, there was a span of 13 bases. This CDR3 region has 13 residues. Germline V lookup: CDR1 MNHEY, CDR2 SVGAGI.